This T cell receptor beta chain was recorded in a study of blood T cells in healthy people across ages. Study-wide context: About one barcoded beta molecule per two T cells was the capture yield of template switching.

This clonotype has a handful of counts. The germline V and J ends were trimmed by 11 bases and 0 bases, with 10 bases remaining between them. This CDR3 comprises 12 residues. The germline CDR1 and CDR2 sequences are SNHLY and FYNNEI. With a J-beta primer mix and a sample-barcoded 5' primer, a second PCR ran about 7 to 11 cycles. TCRdb called the 5' RACE reads again in MiXCR, with one record for every CDR3 protein. Among 850,000 to 1,100,000 distinct CDR3 sequences listed, more than 30% were seen once. This sequence joins TRBV2 and TRBJ1-1; D is unresolved. The specimen was blood. The TCR originated in a man younger than 35 in good health. The CDR3 loop is CAGKKVNTEAFF. As DNA, the CDR3 is TGTGCCGGCAAGAAAGTGAACACTGAAGCTTTCTTT.